Listed here are 4 T cell receptor beta chains from one sample, sequenced in a study of T cell responses to AZD1222 COVID-19 vaccine. Some clones are missing from TCRdb's copy, which holds only in-frame ones; the method was immunoSEQ multiplex PCR. The sample records over 120,000 clones, approximately 92% being singletons. This specimen was peripheral blood, taken on day 0 of AZD1222 vaccination. These TCRs come from an adult in good health.

The chain joins TRBV6-6 to TRBJ1-1; the D is unclear. Trimming shortened V by 2 bases and J by 3 bases, and 10 bases separated the two germline ends. This CDR3 has 14 residues. Germline V gives CDR1 MNHNY, CDR2 SVGAGI (reference sequence). The CDR3 spells CASSYILQDTEAFF. The CDR3 nucleotides read TGTGCCAGCAGTTACATATTGCAGGACACTGAAGCTTTCTTT.

This clone has a single count. The gene calls are TRBV18 and TRBJ2-4, with D tentatively TRBD2 (6 bases). Trimming stripped 4 bases from V and 1 base from J, with 14 bases between. This CDR3 comprises 16 residues. Germline V gene lookup returns CDR1 KGHSH and CDR2 LQKENI. The CDR3 nucleotides read TGTGCCAGCTCACGAGGCGGGGAGCCTGCCAAAAACATTCAGTACTTC. Translating gives CASSRGGEPAKNIQYF. Supplemented by reference TRBV18 and TRBJ2-4, the full variable domain reads NAGVMQNPRHLVRRRGQEARLRCSPMKGHSHVYWYRQLPEEGLKFMVYLQKENIIDESGMPKERFSAEFPKEGPSILRIQQVVRGDSAAYFCASSRGGEPAKNIQYFGAGTRLSVL.

In its sample, this clone was seen a few times. The genes are TRBV7-8 and TRBJ1-1; 7 positions agree with TRBD1. After removal of 4 bases from V and 2 bases from J, the junction contained 10 bases not matched to a gene. CDR1 SGHVS and CDR2 FQNEAQ come from the germline V gene. The CDR3 has 16 amino acids. The CDR3 sequence is CASSSESGTVNTEAFF. CDR3 DNA sequence: TGTGCCAGCAGCTCCGAATCCGGGACAGTAAACACTGAAGCTTTCTTT.

V usage is TRBV28 and J usage is TRBJ1-1; D is unresolved. Trimming shortened V by 8 bases and J by 1 base, and 11 bases separated the two germline ends. This CDR3 comprises 13 residues. The germline V gene encodes CDR1 MDHEN and CDR2 SYDVKM. For the CDR3, the DNA is TGTGCCAGCGTTTACCCGGGGAACACTGAAGCTTTCTTT. The encoded protein is CASVYPGNTEAFF.